The next 30 T cell receptor beta chains were all read from a single sample in a study of molecular identifiers for immune sequencing clone quantification. One entry per CDR3 protein results from TCRdb running MiXCR on the PCR reads. The sample contains around 460,000 distinct CDR3 sequences, around 23% of which appear only once. Sequences were obtained from naive CD8+ T cells from blood, with Jurkat cell RNA spiked in. Subset indicated: FACS-sorted CD8+CD4-CCR7+CD45RA+ naive T cells. These receptors all stem from a human donor in good health. Some libraries in this study had Jurkat cell RNA spiked in.

This clonotype was observed a few times. CDR3 region: CASSQDLYIGELFF. DNA of the CDR3: TGCGCCAGCAGCCAAGATCTCTATATCGGGGAGCTGTTTTTT. The rearrangement links TRBV4-3 to TRBJ2-2; D is ambiguous. This CDR3 has 14 residues. Trimming left V 0 bases short and J 7 bases short, with 9 bases between. CDR1 and CDR2 from the germline V gene are LGHNA and YSLEER.

With regard to this clonotype: This clone may be a read error of a much larger clone one base away. The rearrangement joins TRBV7-9 to TRBJ1-1; weak D call: TRBD1 (6 bases). Germline CDR1 is SEHNR and CDR2 is FQNEAQ (reference sequence). This CDR3 is 15 amino acids long. Trimming left V 4 bases short and J 5 bases short, with 17 bases between. CDR3 region: CASSSGEGGGTEAFF. CDR3 bases: TGTGCCAGCAGCTCGGGCGAGGGGGGAGGTACTGAAGCTTTCTTT.

V gene TRBV7-6 combines with J gene TRBJ2-3; tentatively, D is TRBD1 or TRBD2 (5 bases each). This CDR3 has 17 amino acids. The V gene's germline CDR1 is SGHVS and CDR2 FNYEAQ. The V end was cut by 1 base, the J end by 3 bases, with 17 bases between. The CDR3 DNA follows: TGTGCCAGCAGCTTAGGTCTTTGGGGCGGGTCGACAGATACGCAGTATTTT. This codes for CASSLGLWGGSTDTQYF.

The genes are TRBV7-9 and TRBJ2-7, with 11 bases that match TRBD2. Trimming cost V 5 bases and J 2 bases; bases outside gene matches: 8. The length of the CDR3 is 16 residues. The V gene's germline CDR1 is SEHNR and CDR2 FQNEAQ (reference sequence). The CDR3 DNA is TGTGCCAGCAGCGCAGGGACTAGCGGAACTCCCTACGAGCAGTACTTC. This codes for CASSAGTSGTPYEQYF.

V is TRBV7-9 and J is TRBJ2-1, with TRBD2 identical over 16 bases. CDR3 length: 17 residues. V gave up 5 bases and J gave up 9 bases; unmatched junction bases: 10. CDR1 SEHNR and CDR2 FQNEAQ come from the germline V gene (reference sequence). In DNA, the CDR3 is TGTGCCAGCAGCCCGCCTCCCGGGACTAGCGGGAGGGGTGAGCAGTTCTTC. Protein sequence: CASSPPPGTSGRGEQFF.

This clonotype has only a few counts. The chain recombines TRBV29-1 with TRBJ2-1; 9 bases agree with TRBD1. Germline V gene sequence: CDR1 SQVTM, CDR2 ANQGSEA. Germline trimming cut 8 bases from V and 7 bases from J; bases unmatched to any gene: 9. The CDR3 runs 13 residues. The CDR3 nucleotides are TGCAGCATACCGAGGACAGGGGAGAATGAGCAGTTCTTC. It translates to CSIPRTGENEQFF.

This clonotype was detected many times. The rearrangement uses TRBV29-1 and TRBJ2-7; D is unclear. The germline V gene encodes CDR1 SQVTM and CDR2 ANQGSEA. CDR3 length equals 14 residues. The V end was cut by 4 bases, the J end by 2 bases, with 15 bases between. This CDR3 is CSVAPGPSTYEQYF. CDR3 DNA: TGCAGCGTTGCGCCCGGACCGTCTACCTACGAGCAGTACTTC.

This chain links TRBV11-2 with TRBJ1-2; D is uncertain. Germline CDR1 is SGHAT and CDR2 is FQNNGV. Trimming cost V 4 bases and J 11 bases, with 17 bases left between them. CDR3 length equals 13 residues. The chain's CDR3 is CASSYTGQRSYTF. The CDR3 coding sequence is TGTGCCAGCAGCTACACCGGGCAGCGGTCTTACACCTTC.

Many counts were recorded for this clonotype. The gene calls are TRBV7-9 and TRBJ2-5; 9 nucleotides match TRBD2. CDR1 and CDR2 from the germline V gene are SEHNR and FQNEAQ (reference sequence). After removal of 1 base from V and 2 bases from J, the junction contained 5 bases not matched to a gene. The CDR3 extends over 16 amino acids. CDR3 sequence: CASSLGLAGPQETQYF. The CDR3 bases are TGTGCCAGCAGCTTAGGGCTAGCGGGACCTCAAGAGACCCAGTACTTC.

The chain carries TRBV20-1 and TRBJ2-7; 7 bases align to TRBD1. The CDR3 is 14 residues long. V gave up 0 bases and J gave up 2 bases; unmatched junction bases: 4. Germline CDR1 reads DFQATT; CDR2 reads SNEGSKA (reference sequence). The CDR3 DNA follows: TGCAGTGCTAGAGATCCCGACAGGGCCTACGAGCAGTACTTC. As protein: CSARDPDRAYEQYF.

This clonotype turned up a few times. The J gene is TRBJ1-4, the V gene TRBV9; weak D call: TRBD1 (5 bases). CDR1 and CDR2 from the germline V gene are SGDLS and YYNGEE. The CDR3 consists of 13 residues. V gave up 5 bases and J gave up 6 bases, with 11 bases separating them. This chain's CDR3 is CASSFQGDEKLFF. Here the CDR3 DNA reads TGTGCCAGCAGTTTCCAGGGAGATGAAAAACTGTTTTTT.

To note about this clonotype: One end of the junction does not line up with germline, which may come from a read error. The CDR3, as DNA: TGTGCCAGCAGCCACCCTTATAGACCCGAAGCTATCTTT. This translates into CASSHPYRPEAIF. The chain employs TRBV5-6 and TRBJ1-1, with no clear D. This CDR3 has 13 residues. Germline CDR1 SGHDT, CDR2 YYEEEE.

This clonotype came up a few times. The V call is TRBV13, the J call TRBJ2-1, with D tentatively TRBD2 (6 bases). V was cut by 4 bases and J by 5 bases, with 15 bases left in between. In germline, CDR1 is PRHDT, CDR2 FYEKMQ (reference sequence). The CDR3 runs to 15 residues. The CDR3 sequence: CASSSPQRAHNEQFF. CDR3 sequence (DNA): TGTGCCAGCAGCTCCCCGCAGCGGGCCCACAATGAGCAGTTCTTC.

The chain is built from TRBV27 and TRBJ2-3; no definite D call. CDR3 length: 13 amino acids. In germline, CDR1 is MNHEY, CDR2 SMNVEV (reference sequence). The V gene lost 10 bases and the J gene lost 4 bases, with 15 bases spanning the gap. DNA of the CDR3: TGTGCCAACAGCAGACTCTTAGCAGATACGCAGTATTTT. This codes for CANSRLLADTQYF.

The chain uses TRBV7-9 and TRBJ1-5; D ambiguous. V was cut by 1 base and J by 0 bases, with 7 bases left in between. This CDR3 is built from 15 residues. CDR1 and CDR2 (germline): SEHNR, FQNEAQ (reference sequence). CDR3 amino acids: CASSLGHDSNQPQHF. The CDR3, as DNA: TGTGCCAGCAGCTTAGGGCACGATAGCAATCAGCCCCAGCATTTT.

This clonotype was detected a few times. This chain links TRBV6-2 or TRBV6-3 with TRBJ2-5; weak D call: TRBD1 (6 bases). Per the germline V gene, CDR1 is MNHEY and CDR2 is SVGEGT. The germline V and J ends were trimmed by 0 bases and 0 bases, with 8 bases remaining between them. The CDR3 has 15 residues. CDR3 residues: CASSYSGQYQETQYF. DNA of the CDR3: TGTGCCAGCAGTTACTCTGGACAGTACCAAGAGACCCAGTACTTC.

As to this clonotype: This may be a read error: a much more frequent sequence differs by one nucleotide. This rearrangement joins TRBV28 to TRBJ2-7; D not certain. Trimming removed 6 bases from V and 6 bases from J, with 15 bases in between. The V gene's germline CDR1 is MDHEN and CDR2 SYDVKM. The CDR3 contains 13 residues. CDR3: CASSTQTRPEQYF. The CDR3 bases are TGTGCCAGCAGCACTCAGACCCGTCCCGAGCAGTACTTC.

In its sample, this clonotype was seen a few times. The chain uses TRBV2 and TRBJ1-5, with 7 bases aligning to TRBD1. This CDR3 is built from 14 residues. The germline V gene has CDR1 SNHLY and CDR2 FYNNEI. The trim removed 7 bases at V and 4 bases at J, leaving 7 bases unmatched. The CDR3 nucleotides are TGTGCCAGCAAAAACAGGGGTGGGAATCAGCCCCAGCATTTT. Encoded protein: CASKNRGGNQPQHF.

The chain employs TRBV20-1 and TRBJ2-4; D remains ambiguous. Per germline, CDR1 DFQATT and CDR2 SNEGSKA (reference sequence). CDR3 length: 13 amino acids. The V gene lost 1 base and the J gene lost 3 bases, with 7 bases spanning the gap. This CDR3 reads CSARGSNKNIQYF. CDR3 DNA: TGCAGTGCTAGAGGGTCAAACAAAAACATTCAGTACTTC.

This clonotype occurred a few times. V usage is TRBV11-2 and J usage is TRBJ1-5, with 9 bases fitting TRBD1. This CDR3 is built from 16 residues. In germline, CDR1 is SGHAT, CDR2 FQNNGV. Losses at the gene ends were 5 bases for V and 4 bases for J; bases not matched to a gene: 9. The CDR3 sequence is CASSTRTGEMNQPQHF. DNA of the CDR3: TGTGCCAGCAGCACCCGGACAGGGGAGATGAATCAGCCCCAGCATTTT.

This clonotype was recorded a few times. This chain connects TRBV20-1 to TRBJ2-2; D is perhaps TRBD2 (6 bases). Germline V CDR1 and CDR2: DFQATT, SNEGSKA (reference sequence). The CDR3 has 13 amino acids. With 3 bases removed from V and 4 bases from J, the gap between germline ends came to 9 bases. This chain's CDR3 is CSARDYPTGELFF. CDR3 bases: TGCAGTGCTAGGGACTACCCCACCGGGGAGCTGTTTTTT.

The chain is built from TRBV4-3 and TRBJ2-3; 7 nucleotides line up with TRBD2. The germline gives CDR1 LGHNA, CDR2 YSLEER. This CDR3 contains 17 residues. Trimming removed 0 bases from V and 1 base from J; junction bases left unmatched: 7. CDR3 bases: TGCGCCAGCAGCCAAGATCGGCGGGGAGGGGGCACAGATACGCAGTATTTT. Protein: CASSQDRRGGGTDTQYF.

CDR3 DNA sequence: TGTGCCTGCGGAGGGGCGCACTCTGAAGCTTTCTTT. Residues: CACGGAHSEAFF. J is TRBJ1-1 and V is TRBV5-3; D is perhaps TRBD1 (5 bases). TRBV5-3 is an ORF, and what it does is uncertain. The V end lost 10 bases, the J end lost 6 bases, and 16 bases lay between the germline ends. CDR3 length: 12 amino acids.

This clonotype was recorded many times. The chain uses TRBV4-2 and TRBJ1-1, with D maybe TRBD1 (5 bases). The V gene's germline CDR1 is LGHNA and CDR2 YNFKEQ. The V end was cut by 0 bases, the J end by 4 bases, with 12 bases between. CDR3 length: 15 residues. CDR3 in amino acids: CASSQERIGGTEAFF. The CDR3 DNA is TGTGCCAGCAGCCAAGAAAGAATCGGGGGCACTGAAGCTTTCTTT.

This clonotype has more than one count but fewer than ten. The chain is built from TRBV6-2 or TRBV6-3 and TRBJ1-5; unclear D gene. Trimming stripped 2 bases from V and 7 bases from J, with 15 bases between. Germline loops: CDR1 MNHEY, CDR2 SVGEGT. The CDR3 sequence is 15 residues long. The CDR3 DNA is TGTGCCAGCAGTTACCGCGGGATCGGGGAGCAGCCCCAGCATTTT. It is translated as CASSYRGIGEQPQHF.

Concerning this clonotype: A read error may be the cause here, since a much bigger clone is one base away. This CDR3 is CASRYDGNYGYTF. The DNA for the CDR3 is TGTGCCAGCAGGTACGACGGAAACTATGGCTACACCTTC. The genes are TRBV6-2 or TRBV6-3 and TRBJ1-2, with D hard to call. The CDR3 is 13 amino acids. V shed 6 bases and J shed 2 bases, with 10 bases lying between them. The germline gives CDR1 MNHEY, CDR2 SVGEGT.

This clonotype was seen more than once but under ten times. V is TRBV6-6 and J is TRBJ2-7, with 7 bases aligning to TRBD1. Germline V gene data show CDR1 as MNHNY and CDR2 as SVGAGI (reference sequence). Trimming removed 5 bases from V and 4 bases from J; junction bases left unmatched: 8. CDR3 length: 14 residues. CDR3 amino acids: CASSVETGFYEQYF. The CDR3 region has the DNA TGTGCCAGCAGTGTAGAGACAGGGTTTTACGAGCAGTACTTC.

On this clonotype itself: Being one base from a much bigger clone, this may be a read error. It is likely a read error, because the conserved phenylalanine at the end of the CDR3 is missing. V and J are TRBV5-1 and TRBJ2-7; 10 nucleotides agree with TRBD1. This CDR3 spans 14 amino acids. V dropped 4 bases and J dropped 5; count of bases not matched to a gene: 6. The germline V gene has CDR1 SGHRS and CDR2 YFSETQ. The CDR3 is CASSPGTGVHEQYY. The CDR3 coding sequence is TGCGCCAGCAGCCCCGGGACAGGGGTTCACGAGCAGTACTAC.

This clonotype was observed many times. The chain employs TRBV7-9 and TRBJ2-2, with a tentative D call TRBD2 (6 bases). The V end lost 3 bases, the J end lost 6 bases, and 11 bases lay between the germline ends. The germline V gene has CDR1 SEHNR and CDR2 FQNEAQ (reference sequence). The CDR3 extends over 14 amino acids. CDR3 amino acids: CASSFAGEAGELFF. The CDR3 DNA reads TGTGCCAGCAGCTTCGCCGGGGAGGCCGGGGAGCTGTTTTTT.

This clonotype was seen many times. The genes are TRBV18 and TRBJ2-7, with TRBD1 as a possible D gene (6 bases). V dropped 3 bases and J dropped 3 bases, with 15 bases sitting between them. The germline V gene has CDR1 KGHSH and CDR2 LQKENI. The CDR3 runs to 15 residues. The DNA for the CDR3 is TGTGCCAGCTCACCCGAGACAGGTTTGTTCTACGAGCAGTACTTC. It encodes CASSPETGLFYEQYF. The variable domain in full, with the rest retrieved from reference TRBV18 and TRBJ2-7, is NAGVMQNPRHLVRRRGQEARLRCSPMKGHSHVYWYRQLPEEGLKFMVYLQKENIIDESGMPKERFSAEFPKEGPSILRIQQVVRGDSAAYFCASSPETGLFYEQYFGPGTRLTVT.